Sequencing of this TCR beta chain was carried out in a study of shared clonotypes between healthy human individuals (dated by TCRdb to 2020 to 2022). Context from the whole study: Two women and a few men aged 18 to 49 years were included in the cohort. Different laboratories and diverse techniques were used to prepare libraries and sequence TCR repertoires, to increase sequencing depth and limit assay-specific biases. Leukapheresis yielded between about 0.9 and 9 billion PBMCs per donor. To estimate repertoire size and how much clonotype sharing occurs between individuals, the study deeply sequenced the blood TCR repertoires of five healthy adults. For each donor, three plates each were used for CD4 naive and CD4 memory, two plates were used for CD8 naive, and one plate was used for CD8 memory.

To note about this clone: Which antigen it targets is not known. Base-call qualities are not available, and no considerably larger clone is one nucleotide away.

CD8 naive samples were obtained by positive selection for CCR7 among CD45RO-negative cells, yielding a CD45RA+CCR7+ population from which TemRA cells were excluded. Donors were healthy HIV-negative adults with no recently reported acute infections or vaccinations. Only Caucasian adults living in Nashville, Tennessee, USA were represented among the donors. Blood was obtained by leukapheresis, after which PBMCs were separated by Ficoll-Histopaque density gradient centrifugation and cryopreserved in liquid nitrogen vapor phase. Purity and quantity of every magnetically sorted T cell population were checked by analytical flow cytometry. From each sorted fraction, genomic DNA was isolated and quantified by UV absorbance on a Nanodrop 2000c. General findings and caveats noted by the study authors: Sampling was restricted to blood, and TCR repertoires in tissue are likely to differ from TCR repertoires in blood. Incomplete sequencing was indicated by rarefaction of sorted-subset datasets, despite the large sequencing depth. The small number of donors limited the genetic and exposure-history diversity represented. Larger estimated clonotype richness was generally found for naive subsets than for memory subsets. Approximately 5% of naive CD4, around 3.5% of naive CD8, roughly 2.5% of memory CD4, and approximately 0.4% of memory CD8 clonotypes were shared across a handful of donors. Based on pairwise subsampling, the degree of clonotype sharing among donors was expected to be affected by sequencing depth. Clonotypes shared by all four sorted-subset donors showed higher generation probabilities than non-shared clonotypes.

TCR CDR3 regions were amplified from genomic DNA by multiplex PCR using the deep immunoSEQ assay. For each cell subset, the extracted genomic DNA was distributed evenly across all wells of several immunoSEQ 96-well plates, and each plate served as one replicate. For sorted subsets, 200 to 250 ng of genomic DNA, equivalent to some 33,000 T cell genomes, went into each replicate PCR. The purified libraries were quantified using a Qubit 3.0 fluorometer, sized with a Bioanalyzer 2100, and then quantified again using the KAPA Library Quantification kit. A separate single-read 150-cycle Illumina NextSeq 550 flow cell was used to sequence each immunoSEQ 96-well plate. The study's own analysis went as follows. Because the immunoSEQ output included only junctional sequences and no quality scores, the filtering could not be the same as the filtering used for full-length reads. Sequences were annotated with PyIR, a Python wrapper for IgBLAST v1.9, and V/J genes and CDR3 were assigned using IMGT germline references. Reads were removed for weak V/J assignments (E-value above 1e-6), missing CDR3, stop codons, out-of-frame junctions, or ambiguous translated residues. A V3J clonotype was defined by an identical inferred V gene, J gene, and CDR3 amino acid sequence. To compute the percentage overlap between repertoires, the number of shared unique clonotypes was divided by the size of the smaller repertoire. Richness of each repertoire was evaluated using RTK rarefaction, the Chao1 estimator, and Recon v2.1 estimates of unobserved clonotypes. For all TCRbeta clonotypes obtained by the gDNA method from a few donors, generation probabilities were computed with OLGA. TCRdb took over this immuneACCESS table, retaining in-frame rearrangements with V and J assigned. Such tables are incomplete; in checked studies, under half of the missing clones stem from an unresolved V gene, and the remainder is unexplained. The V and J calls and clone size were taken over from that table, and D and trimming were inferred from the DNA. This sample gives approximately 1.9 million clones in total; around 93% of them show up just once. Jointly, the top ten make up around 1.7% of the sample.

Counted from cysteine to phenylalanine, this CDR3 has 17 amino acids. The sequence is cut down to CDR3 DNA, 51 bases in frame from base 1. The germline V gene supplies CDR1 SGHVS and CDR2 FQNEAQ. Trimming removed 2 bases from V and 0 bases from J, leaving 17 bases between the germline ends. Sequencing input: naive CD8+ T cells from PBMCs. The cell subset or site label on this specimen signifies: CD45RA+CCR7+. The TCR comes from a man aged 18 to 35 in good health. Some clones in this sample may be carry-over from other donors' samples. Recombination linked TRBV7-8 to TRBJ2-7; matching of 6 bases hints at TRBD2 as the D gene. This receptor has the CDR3 CASSLRSAGRNSYEQYF. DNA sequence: TGTGCCAGCAGCTTAAGATCGGCAGGGAGGAACTCCTACGAGCAGTACTTC.